This passage covers 11 T cell receptor beta chains from one sample sequenced in a study of CD8 T cells in Susac syndrome. Random hexamers served to reverse transcribe about 0.5 to 1 ug RNA. Via MiXCR, TCRdb re-called the immunoSEQ multiplex PCR reads, giving one row per CDR3 protein. The sample has 140,000 to 150,000 distinct CDR3 sequences, approximately 94% seen once; the top ten hold about 0.076%. Sequenced input: CD4+ T cells from PBMCs. The receptors here all came from a human donor in good health.

The V and J genes are TRBV20-1 and TRBJ2-7; a possible D gene is TRBD1 (7 bases). The CDR3 has 17 amino acids. Germline loops: CDR1 DFQATT, CDR2 SNEGSKA (reference sequence). Trimming pared 0 bases from V and 4 bases from J, leaving 22 bases between. This CDR3 reads CSARDRRGRGTWYEQYF. DNA of the CDR3: TGCAGTGCTAGAGATAGGCGGGGCAGGGGGACTTGGTACGAGCAGTACTTC.

In DNA form, the CDR3 reads TGTGCCACCAGCTACAGGGGTGATCAGCCCCAGCATTTT. Its translation is CATSYRGDQPQHF. V and J are TRBV15 and TRBJ1-5; TRBD1 aligns across 7 bases. This CDR3 region has 13 residues. CDR1 and CDR2 (germline): LNHNV, YYDKDF (reference sequence). With 5 bases clipped from V and 5 bases from J, the junction kept 3 bases outside the gene matches. Looking up the rest from reference TRBV15 and TRBJ1-5 gives the full variable domain: DAMVIQNPRYQVTQFGKPVTLSCSQTLNHNVMYWYQQKSSQAPKLLFHYYDKDFNNEADTPDNFQSRRPNTSFCFLDIRSPGLGDTAMYLCATSYRGDQPQHFGDGTRLSIL.

This sequence joins TRBV5-1 and TRBJ2-7; D remains unclear. The CDR3 runs 12 residues. The V end was cut by 5 bases, the J end by 5 bases, with 11 bases between. Per the germline V gene, CDR1 is SGHRS and CDR2 is YFSETQ. The DNA of the CDR3 is TGCGCCAGCAGAACGTGGGATGACGAGCAGTACTTC. Translated: CASRTWDDEQYF.

The chain's CDR3 is CSVVGAGGPREQYF. The CDR3 DNA follows: TGCAGCGTTGTGGGGGCGGGAGGGCCTCGGGAGCAGTACTTC. The rearrangement joins TRBV29-1 to TRBJ2-7; 9 bases map to TRBD2. V dropped 4 bases and J dropped 7; count of bases not matched to a gene: 11. CDR1 is SQVTM, CDR2 ANQGSEA, per germline. The CDR3 is 14 amino acids.

The V and J genes are TRBV5-6 and TRBJ2-1, with D unclear. Germline V gene data show CDR1 as SGHDT and CDR2 as YYEEEE. The CDR3 extends over 16 amino acids. The V end was cut by 4 bases, the J end by 0 bases, with 14 bases between. DNA of the CDR3: TGTGCCAGCAGCACCTGGACGGAGAACTCCTACAATGAGCAGTTCTTC. Protein sequence: CASSTWTENSYNEQFF.

Concerning this clonotype: One junction end does not reproduce the germline sequence, and a read error may be involved. The chain uses TRBV20-1 and TRBJ2-5; 13 bases are shared with TRBD2. Germline V gives CDR1 DFQATT, CDR2 SNEGSKA (reference sequence). The CDR3 has 15 residues. The DNA for the CDR3 is TGCAGTGCTAAACAGGGGACTAGCGGGAAAGAAACCCAGTACTTC. Translation: CSAKQGTSGKETQYF.

This chain links TRBV20-1 with TRBJ2-7; tentative D call: TRBD2 (6 bases). Germline V lookup: CDR1 DFQATT, CDR2 SNEGSKA (reference sequence). The CDR3 spans 12 residues. V was cut by 4 bases and J by 3 bases, with 10 bases left in between. The CDR3 DNA is TGCAGTGCTATCACCGGGAGCTACGAGCAGTACTTC. This sequence encodes CSAITGSYEQYF.

The rearrangement links TRBV7-6 to TRBJ2-6; 12 positions match TRBD2. Trimming cost V 8 bases and J 0 bases; bases outside gene matches: 11. The CDR3 covers 19 residues. Germline V lookup: CDR1 SGHVS, CDR2 FNYEAQ. Here the CDR3 DNA reads TGTGCCAGCCCGGGGGCTAGCGGGAGGGAACGCTCTGGGGCCAACGTCCTGACTTTC. Amino acids: CASPGASGRERSGANVLTF.

This clonotype was picked up one time. The rearrangement uses TRBV7-9 and TRBJ2-7; 7 nucleotides align to TRBD2. J was trimmed by 0 bases and V by 2 bases; bases with no gene match: 4. The CDR3 consists of 15 residues. Germline-derived CDR1 and CDR2 are SEHNR and FQNEAQ (reference sequence). For the CDR3, the DNA is TGTGCCAGCAGCTTAATTTCTAGCGGCTCCTACGAGCAGTACTTC. Translated: CASSLISSGSYEQYF.

J is TRBJ2-3 and V is TRBV3-1; 8 bases map to TRBD1. In germline, CDR1 is LGHDT, CDR2 YNNKEL (reference sequence). J gave up 3 bases and V 4 bases, and 6 bases lay outside the gene matches. The CDR3 is 15 amino acids. The CDR3 nucleotides read TGTGCCAGCAGCCTGGGACAGGCGAAGACAGATACGCAGTATTTT. It specifies CASSLGQAKTDTQYF.

The chain is built from TRBV28 and TRBJ2-4, with 10 bases identical to TRBD1. This CDR3 spans 15 amino acids. Germline-derived CDR1 and CDR2 are MDHEN and SYDVKM. J was trimmed by 2 bases and V by 8 bases; bases with no gene match: 6. CDR3 DNA sequence: TGTGCCAGCGAAAGACAGGGGGCCCCCAAAAACATTCAGTACTTC. Protein sequence: CASERQGAPKNIQYF.